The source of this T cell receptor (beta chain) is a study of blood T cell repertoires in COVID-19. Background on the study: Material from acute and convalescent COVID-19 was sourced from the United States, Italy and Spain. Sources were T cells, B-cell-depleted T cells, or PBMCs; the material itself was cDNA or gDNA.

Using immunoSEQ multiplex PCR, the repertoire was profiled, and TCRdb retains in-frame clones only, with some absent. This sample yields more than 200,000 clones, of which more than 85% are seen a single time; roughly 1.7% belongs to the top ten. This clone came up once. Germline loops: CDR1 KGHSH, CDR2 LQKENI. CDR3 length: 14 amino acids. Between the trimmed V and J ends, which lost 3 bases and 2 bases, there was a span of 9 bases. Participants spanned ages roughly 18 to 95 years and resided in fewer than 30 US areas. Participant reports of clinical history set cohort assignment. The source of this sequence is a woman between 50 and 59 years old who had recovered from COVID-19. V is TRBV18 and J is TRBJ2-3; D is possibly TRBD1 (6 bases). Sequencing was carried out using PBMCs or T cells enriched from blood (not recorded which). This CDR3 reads CASSPRDNTDTQYF. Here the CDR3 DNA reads TGTGCCAGCTCACCCCGGGACAACACAGATACGCAGTATTTT.